This T cell receptor beta chain was observed in a study of blood T cell repertoires in COVID-19. Study-level background: PBMCs, B-cell-depleted T cells, or T cells were the source of the cDNA or gDNA that made up the material.

In the authors' methods: For nucleated cells, counts were estimated from reference gene primer amplification. TCRdb keeps only in-frame clones here, not all; method: immunoSEQ multiplex PCR. From that table come the V and J calls and clone size; the DNA was used to work out D and trimming. The sample carries about 170,000 clones, 86% recorded once. The sequence derives from a man aged 65 to 85 with acute or convalescent COVID-19. The material sequenced was peripheral blood.

DNA for the CDR3: TGTGCCAGCAGCCAAGCGGGGGTAGGTGAAGCTTTCTTT. Protein product: CASSQAGVGEAFF. V usage is TRBV3-1 (or the pseudogene TRBV3-2) and J usage is TRBJ1-1, with TRBD1 as a possible D gene (5 bases). V was pared by 1 base and J by 7 bases, with 10 bases between. The germline V gene has CDR1 LGHDT and CDR2 YNNKEL (reference sequence). The CDR3 sequence is 13 residues long.